This T cell receptor (beta chain) was sequenced for a study of blood T cell repertoires in COVID-19. Study as a whole: Sources were T cells, B-cell-depleted T cells, or PBMCs; the material itself was cDNA or gDNA.

Method: immunoSEQ multiplex PCR; TCRdb's copy keeps in-frame clones and lacks some. Here the sample spans roughly 80,000 clones, 80% to 90% being singletons. The clonotype was recovered from a woman aged 55-75 years with acute or convalescent COVID-19. The sample consisted of peripheral blood.

CDR3 in amino acids: CASSPRVDSFNEQFF. The CDR3 DNA is TGTGCCAGCAGCCCCCGGGTCGATTCTTTCAATGAGCAGTTCTTC. The chain recombines TRBV11-3 with TRBJ2-1; D unresolved. There are 15 residues in the CDR3. V lost 5 bases, J lost 6 bases, and 17 bases lay in between. CDR1 is SGHNT and CDR2 is YENEEA in the germline V gene.